The clone carrying this T cell receptor (beta chain) has just one count. CDR3 size: 16 residues. The V gene's germline CDR1 is SGDLS and CDR2 YYNGEE. J was trimmed by 5 bases and V by 4 bases; bases with no gene match: 10. The data stem from a study of blood T cells in healthy people across ages. A second PCR, run for about 7 to 12 cycles, used a sample-barcoded 5' primer plus a J-beta primer mix. TCRdb processed the 5' RACE reads anew with MiXCR; each CDR3 protein has one entry. In the table there are more than 1.4 million distinct CDR3 sequences, approximately 42% of which are singletons. Source material: blood. This TCR was recovered from a woman in her late teens or twenties in good health. V is TRBV9 and J is TRBJ1-4; 8 bases align to TRBD1. The CDR3 region is CASSPGETGDNEKLFF. For the CDR3, the DNA is TGTGCCAGCAGCCCTGGGGAGACAGGGGACAATGAAAAACTGTTTTTT.